Presented here are 10 T cell receptor beta chains from one specimen sequenced in a study of CD8 T cells in Susac syndrome. Reverse transcription used roughly 0.45 to 1 ug RNA and random hexamers. TCRdb re-called the immunoSEQ multiplex PCR reads through MiXCR, storing one row per CDR3 protein. This sample has 130,000 to 150,000 distinct CDR3 sequences, with around 94% found just once. The sample was CD4+ T cells from PBMCs. The receptors originated from a human donor in good health.

The J gene is TRBJ1-2, the V gene TRBV6-5; D perhaps matches TRBD1 (6 bases). CDR1 is MNHEY, CDR2 SVGAGI, per germline. Trimming pared 6 bases from V and 4 bases from J, leaving 12 bases between. The CDR3 length is 13 residues. CDR3 nucleotides: TGTGCCAGCAGGCGGACAGAGTCCTATGGCTACACCTTC. Encoded protein: CASRRTESYGYTF.

J is TRBJ2-7 and V is TRBV5-1; D remains ambiguous. The length of the CDR3 is 12 residues. Germline V gives CDR1 SGHRS, CDR2 YFSETQ. V gave up 2 bases and J gave up 7 bases, with 10 bases separating them. CDR3 bases: TGCGCCAGCAGCTTTCAGTTTACGGAGCAGTACTTC. As protein: CASSFQFTEQYF.

The V gene is TRBV18, the J gene TRBJ1-2; D is uncertain. V lost 4 bases, J lost 4 bases, and 10 bases lay in between. Germline CDR1 is KGHSH and CDR2 is LQKENI. The CDR3 is made up of 13 amino acids. The CDR3 coding sequence is TGTGCCAGCTCACGAGAGAGGCCCTATGGCTACACCTTC. Encoded protein: CASSRERPYGYTF.

The V gene is TRBV24-1, the J gene TRBJ2-5; 8 positions match TRBD2. Germline-derived CDR1 and CDR2 are KGHDR and SFDVKD. V was pared by 5 bases and J by 5 bases, with 3 bases of the junction left unmatched. This CDR3 region has 13 residues. The CDR3 loop is CATSVTGGETQYF. The CDR3 nucleotides are TGTGCCACCAGTGTGACGGGAGGGGAGACCCAGTACTTC.

The V and J genes are TRBV29-1 and TRBJ2-3; D remains unclear. CDR3 length: 12 residues. Germline V gene lookup returns CDR1 SQVTM and CDR2 ANQGSEA. The V end was cut by 2 bases, the J end by 1 base, with 4 bases between. The CDR3 sequence is CSVEQGTDTQYF. The CDR3 DNA reads TGCAGCGTTGAACAGGGCACAGATACGCAGTATTTT.

The V and J genes are TRBV7-9 and TRBJ2-2; 12 bases agree with TRBD2. Per the germline V gene, CDR1 is SEHNR and CDR2 is FQNEAQ (reference sequence). CDR3 length: 18 amino acids. The trim removed 2 bases at V and 4 bases at J, leaving 8 bases unmatched. The CDR3 spells CASSLKVRLAGVTGELFF. The CDR3 DNA follows: TGTGCCAGCAGCTTAAAGGTTCGACTAGCGGGAGTCACCGGGGAGCTGTTTTTT.

This clonotype was counted a few times. The gene calls are TRBV30 and TRBJ2-2; the D is unclear. Germline-derived CDR1 and CDR2 are GTSNPN and SVGIG (reference sequence). Trimming cost V 3 bases and J 4 bases, with 6 bases left between them. This CDR3 is 12 amino acids long. CDR3 nucleotides: TGTGCCTGGAGGTCTGGCACCGGGGAGCTGTTTTTT. It translates to CAWRSGTGELFF.

The rearrangement joins TRBV6-2 or TRBV6-3 to TRBJ2-2; 9 bases match TRBD2. V lost 6 bases and J lost 0; bases outside the gene matches: 2. Germline loops: CDR1 MNHEY, CDR2 SVGEGT. The CDR3 runs to 15 residues. This CDR3 reads CASRASGANTGELFF. The CDR3 nucleotides are TGTGCCAGCAGGGCTAGCGGGGCGAACACCGGGGAGCTGTTTTTT.

This chain connects TRBV5-1 to TRBJ2-1, with 7 bases fitting TRBD1. CDR1 is SGHRS and CDR2 is YFSETQ in the germline V gene. Unmatched junction bases numbered 10, after V lost 4 bases and J lost 9 bases. This CDR3 spans 14 amino acids. CDR3 bases: TGCGCCAGCAGCCCAGGGGGACCCAAGGTTGAGCAGTTCTTC. Translated, it gives CASSPGGPKVEQFF.

This clonotype showed up just once. The rearrangement joins TRBV9 to TRBJ1-2; the D gene is possibly TRBD1 (5 bases). Trimming left V 4 bases short and J 0 bases short, with 16 bases between. This CDR3 contains 16 residues. The V gene's germline CDR1 is SGDLS and CDR2 YYNGEE. CDR3 DNA sequence: TGTGCCAGCAGCCCAGGAGTTGGGACTTCTAACTATGGCTACACCTTC. Its translation is CASSPGVGTSNYGYTF.